The 23 T cell receptor beta chains presented below share a single source sample, sequenced in a study of CD8+ T cells in alopecia areata. The authors extracted RNA and reverse transcribed it into cDNA as the sequencing template. Repertoires were generated with immunoSEQ multiplex PCR, while TCRdb's copy carries only in-frame clones and drops some. The sample contains under 85,000 clones, around 49% of which appear only once. Sequenced material: CD8+ T cells sorted from blood, taken at week 0. These receptors originate from a human donor with alopecia areata.

DNA for the CDR3: TGTGCCAGCGCGACTCGGACAGGGAGGATCTACGAGCAGTACTTC. Translated, it gives CASATRTGRIYEQYF. This rearrangement joins TRBV6-5 to TRBJ2-7; 8 positions match TRBD1. Trimming removed 8 bases from V and 3 bases from J; junction bases left unmatched: 12. This CDR3 contains 15 residues. Germline CDR1 and CDR2: MNHEY and SVGAGI.

This clone was seen a single time. The V call is TRBV6-5, the J call TRBJ2-1, with TRBD2 as a possible D gene (7 bases). Germline V lookup: CDR1 MNHEY, CDR2 SVGAGI. The CDR3 has 13 residues. V gave up 2 bases and J gave up 7 bases, with 9 bases separating them. This CDR3 is CASSYRGGNEQFF. CDR3 bases: TGTGCCAGCAGTTACAGGGGGGGAAATGAGCAGTTCTTC.

This clone came up a few times. The V gene is TRBV7-9, the J gene TRBJ2-5, with 7 bases identical to TRBD1. The CDR3 covers 12 residues. The germline V gene has CDR1 SEHNR and CDR2 FQNEAQ (reference sequence). V shed 2 bases, J shed 7 bases, and the junction held 1 base outside the gene matches. CDR3 nucleotide sequence: TGTGCCAGCAGCTTAAACAGGGGGACCCAGTACTTC. This codes for CASSLNRGTQYF.

This clone has just a few counts. V and J are TRBV29-1 and TRBJ2-1; TRBD2 might be the D (6 bases). Trimming pared 0 bases from V and 6 bases from J, leaving 21 bases between. Germline V gives CDR1 SQVTM, CDR2 ANQGSEA. The CDR3 runs to 17 residues. CDR3: CSVEDRFTGASLNEQFF. CDR3 sequence (DNA): TGCAGCGTTGAAGATCGGTTTACGGGAGCCTCTCTCAATGAGCAGTTCTTC.

This clone occurred a few times. The rearrangement links TRBV11-2 to TRBJ2-5; D is unresolved. This CDR3 spans 13 amino acids. V was shortened by 5 bases and J by 5 bases, with 12 bases between the two germline ends. Germline lookup yields CDR1 SGHAT and CDR2 FQNNGV. In DNA form, the CDR3 reads TGTGCCAGCAGCCGGACCTACCGGGAGACCCAGTACTTC. Residues: CASSRTYRETQYF.

The chain joins TRBV7-3 to TRBJ2-7; 8 nucleotides line up with TRBD2. This CDR3 is built from 13 residues. With V trimmed by 6 bases and J by 2 bases, 3 bases remained unmatched. Germline CDR1 and CDR2: SGHTA and FQGTGA. DNA for the CDR3: TGTGCCAGCAGTAAAGCGGGAGCCTACGAGCAGTACTTC. Protein: CASSKAGAYEQYF.

This clone was counted only a few times. The rearrangement links TRBV6-1 to TRBJ2-1; D possibly matches TRBD1 or TRBD2 (5 bases each). Germline CDR1 reads MNHNS; CDR2 reads SASEGT. V was clipped by 7 bases and J by 0 bases, with 13 bases between them. This CDR3 spans 15 amino acids. The CDR3: CASTVKGSSYNEQFF. Written as DNA, the CDR3 is TGTGCCAGCACCGTAAAGGGGAGCTCCTACAATGAGCAGTTCTTC.

Concerning this clone: This sample includes further DNA sequences coding for the same CDR3. V gene TRBV23-1 combines with J gene TRBJ1-5; D ambiguous. TRBV23-1 is known as an ORF, though its function is uncertain. Trimming shortened V by 8 bases and J by 4 bases, and 3 bases separated the two germline ends. There are 10 residues in the CDR3. CDR3 sequence reads: CASGNQPQHF. The CDR3 DNA follows: TGCGCCAGCGGAAATCAGCCCCAGCATTTT.

This clone was detected only a few times. The chain is built from TRBV27 and TRBJ2-1; possible D gene TRBD2, 5 bases. Germline V lookup: CDR1 MNHEY, CDR2 SMNVEV (reference sequence). Trimming stripped 2 bases from V and 0 bases from J, with 5 bases between. This CDR3 has 14 residues. Here the CDR3 DNA reads TGTGCCAGCAGTTTAGGGAGCTCCTACAATGAGCAGTTCTTC. The encoded protein is CASSLGSSYNEQFF.

This clone was picked up a small number of times. This chain links TRBV29-1 with TRBJ2-3, with 10 nucleotides matching TRBD2. The CDR3 is 15 amino acids. Germline assignment: CDR1 SQVTM and CDR2 ANQGSEA. V lost 3 bases to trimming and J lost 4 bases; unmatched junction nucleotides: 7. This chain's CDR3 is CSVDPSGRAPDTQYF. Here the CDR3 DNA reads TGCAGCGTTGACCCCAGCGGGAGGGCCCCAGATACGCAGTATTTT.

There are a few counts of this clone. The CDR3 sequence is CASSQGLAGGPGTDTQYF. CDR3 nucleotide sequence: TGTGCCAGCAGCCAAGGACTAGCGGGAGGGCCAGGCACAGATACGCAGTATTTT. The chain joins TRBV4-2 to TRBJ2-3, with TRBD2 matching 14 bases. Germline lookup yields CDR1 LGHNA and CDR2 YNFKEQ. The CDR3 sequence is 18 residues long. V dropped 1 base and J dropped 1; count of bases not matched to a gene: 4.

This chain connects TRBV29-1 to TRBJ2-2, with D unclear. V was pared by 5 bases and J by 3 bases, with 7 bases between. The germline CDR1 and CDR2 sequences are SQVTM and ANQGSEA. The CDR3 sequence is 12 residues long. For the CDR3, the DNA is TGCAGCGTTTTTAAGGACACCGGGGAGCTGTTTTTT. Protein product: CSVFKDTGELFF.

This clone was observed a few times. The chain links TRBV4-1 to TRBJ2-5; either TRBD1 or TRBD2 may supply D (5 bases each). The V and J ends lost 3 bases and 5 bases respectively, with 10 bases between them. Germline V gene data show CDR1 as MGHRA and CDR2 as YSYEKL. CDR3 size: 13 residues. This CDR3 reads CASSQGERETQYF. CDR3 nucleotide sequence: TGCGCCAGCAGCCAGGGGGAGAGGGAGACCCAGTACTTC.

The CDR3 protein is CSVDGTGGPRETQYF. CDR3 coding DNA: TGCAGCGTTGACGGGACGGGAGGGCCGAGGGAGACCCAGTACTTC. This sequence joins TRBV29-1 and TRBJ2-5; 8 bases are a match to TRBD2. CDR1 SQVTM and CDR2 ANQGSEA come from the germline V gene. J was trimmed by 5 bases and V by 3 bases; bases with no gene match: 11. CDR3 length equals 15 residues. Drawing the rest from reference TRBV29-1 and TRBJ2-5, the complete variable domain is SAVISQKPSRDICQRGTSLTIQCQVDSQVTMMFWYRQQPGQSLTLIATANQGSEATYESGFVIDKFPISRPNLTFSTLTVSNMSPEDSSIYLCSVDGTGGPRETQYFGPGTRLLVL.

Written as DNA, the CDR3 is TGTGCCTGGAGTACAGCGGGAGGAAGCAATGAGCAGTTCTTC. Protein sequence: CAWSTAGGSNEQFF. This chain uses TRBV30 with TRBJ2-1; 9 bases match TRBD2. Germline loops: CDR1 GTSNPN, CDR2 SVGIG (reference sequence). The CDR3 covers 14 residues. After removal of 2 bases from V and 6 bases from J, the junction contained 5 bases not matched to a gene.

The V call is TRBV2, the J call TRBJ1-2; 12 bases map to TRBD1. Germline-derived CDR1 and CDR2 are SNHLY and FYNNEI. CDR3 length: 15 amino acids. Trimming took 7 bases from V and 2 from J; bases not matched to a gene: 5. The CDR3 region is CASTPGQGANYGYTF. DNA of the CDR3: TGTGCCAGCACCCCGGGACAGGGGGCAAACTATGGCTACACCTTC. Variable domain in full (rest from reference TRBV2 and TRBJ1-2): EPEVTQTPSHQVTQMGQEVILRCVPISNHLYFYWYRQILGQKVEFLVSFYNNEISEKSEIFDDQFSVERPDGSNFTLKIRSTKLEDSAMYFCASTPGQGANYGYTFGSGTRLTVV.

The chain uses TRBV19 and TRBJ2-1; 12 bases align to TRBD1. The CDR3 has 15 residues. Germline assignment: CDR1 LNHDA and CDR2 SQIVND (reference sequence). Trimming removed 6 bases from V and 7 bases from J; junction bases left unmatched: 7. The CDR3 loop is CASSDRDRGRNEQFF. CDR3 bases: TGTGCCAGTAGCGACCGGGACAGGGGGCGGAATGAGCAGTTCTTC.

The chain employs TRBV7-2 and TRBJ2-1; D gene uncertain. This CDR3 is built from 12 residues. CDR1 and CDR2 (germline): SGHTA, FQGNSA. The V gene lost 2 bases and the J gene lost 8 bases, with 7 bases spanning the gap. This chain's CDR3 is CASSLTEDEQFF. The CDR3 coding sequence is TGTGCCAGCAGCTTAACGGAAGATGAGCAGTTCTTC.

The chain recombines TRBV4-1 with TRBJ2-1; TRBD2 matches at 10 bases. Looked up from germline, CDR1 is MGHRA and CDR2 is YSYEKL. The ends lost 1 base at V and 7 bases at J; junction bases unmatched: 7. There are 16 residues in the CDR3. CDR3 region: CASSQAGTSGMNEQFF. The CDR3 coding sequence is TGCGCCAGCAGCCAAGCAGGAACTAGCGGGATGAATGAGCAGTTCTTC.

In its sample, this clone ranks as medium-sized. CDR3 in DNA: TGTGCCAGCAGCCCCCGGGGGGCAGCTCCCTCTAGCACAGATACGCAGTATTTT. It specifies CASSPRGAAPSSTDTQYF. This chain connects TRBV13 to TRBJ2-3; a possible D gene is TRBD2 (7 bases). CDR1 is PRHDT and CDR2 is FYEKMQ in the germline V gene (reference sequence). V was shortened by 5 bases and J by 0 bases, with 21 bases between the two germline ends. CDR3 length equals 18 residues.

This clone was seen once. The chain recombines TRBV11-2 with TRBJ2-5; 12 bases are shared with TRBD2. After removal of 4 bases from V and 3 bases from J, the junction contained 6 bases not matched to a gene. Looked up from germline, CDR1 is SGHAT and CDR2 is FQNNGV. This CDR3 region has 16 residues. CDR3 protein: CASSWDRTSGEETQYF. In nucleotides, the CDR3 is TGTGCCAGCAGCTGGGACCGGACTAGCGGGGAAGAGACCCAGTACTTC. Combining the CDR3 with reference TRBV11-2 and TRBJ2-5 gives the whole variable domain EAGVAQSPRYKIIEKRQSVAFWCNPISGHATLYWYQQILGQGPKLLIQFQNNGVVDDSQLPKDRFSAERLKGVDSTLKIQPAKLEDSAVYLCASSWDRTSGEETQYFGPGTRLLVL.

This clone has a handful of counts. The genes are TRBV30 and TRBJ2-6; TRBD2 aligns across 7 bases. The V segment lost 1 base and the J segment 3 bases; nucleotides outside the gene matches: 6. The CDR3 covers 16 residues. Germline CDR1 is GTSNPN and CDR2 is SVGIG (reference sequence). The DNA of the CDR3 is TGTGCCTGGAGTGGACCGGGGGGATATGGGGCCAACGTCCTGACTTTC. This encodes CAWSGPGGYGANVLTF.

The chain employs TRBV27 and TRBJ2-5, with 8 bases matching TRBD1. The CDR3 is 15 residues long. From germline, CDR1 is MNHEY and CDR2 SMNVEV (reference sequence). V lost 4 bases to trimming and J lost 4 bases; unmatched junction nucleotides: 8. The CDR3 nucleotides are TGTGCCAGCAGTTCGATAGACAGGGGAGGAGAGACCCAGTACTTC. It is translated as CASSSIDRGGETQYF.